One and the same sample provided the 27 T cell receptor beta chains below, sequenced in a study of T cells in localized non-small cell lung cancer. Produced via immunoSEQ multiplex PCR; TCRdb's table is partial and in-frame only. The sample has about 20,000 clones, about 89% seen once. Here the sequenced sample was PBMCs, taken before any cancer treatment. Receptors originate from a man aged 40 to 70 with stage II squamous cell lung carcinoma.

This clone is classed as medium-sized (0.01 to 0.1%). V and J are TRBV30 and TRBJ1-6, with 7 bases aligning to TRBD1. The germline V gene encodes CDR1 GTSNPN and CDR2 SVGIG (reference sequence). J lost 5 bases, V lost 3 bases, and 4 bases had no gene match. This CDR3 has 14 amino acids. This chain's CDR3 is CAWSQGQDNSPLHF. CDR3 sequence (DNA): TGTGCCTGGAGCCAAGGACAGGATAATTCACCCCTCCACTTT.

The J gene is TRBJ1-3, the V gene TRBV2; D may be TRBD1 (5 bases). This CDR3 contains 14 residues. Germline lookup yields CDR1 SNHLY and CDR2 FYNNEI. Trimming removed 7 bases at V and 7 bases at J, with 17 bases between. CDR3 in DNA: TGTGCCAGCATAAGGGCCAATGGGGCGAACACCATATATTTT. It encodes CASIRANGANTIYF.

This rearrangement joins TRBV6-5 to TRBJ1-1, with a weak D call TRBD1 (5 bases). V was clipped by 4 bases and J by 1 base, with 10 bases between them. CDR1 MNHEY and CDR2 SVGAGI come from the germline V gene. This CDR3 is built from 14 residues. The CDR3 loop is CASSWRGKNTEAFF. DNA for the CDR3: TGTGCCAGCAGTTGGCGGGGCAAGAACACTGAAGCTTTCTTT.

This chain links TRBV9 with TRBJ2-1, with D possibly TRBD1 on 5 matching bases. Deletions cut 0 bases from V and 8 bases from J, with 12 bases between. This CDR3 spans 14 amino acids. Per germline, CDR1 SGDLS and CDR2 YYNGEE. The CDR3 loop is CASSVANRPDEQFF. DNA of the CDR3: TGTGCCAGCAGCGTAGCAAACAGGCCGGATGAGCAGTTCTTC.

This chain uses TRBV2 with TRBJ1-5; perhaps TRBD1 as D (5 bases). The CDR3 consists of 16 residues. Trimming stripped 2 bases from V and 6 bases from J, with 17 bases between. Germline CDR1 SNHLY, CDR2 FYNNEI. The CDR3 DNA follows: TGTGCCAGCAGTGAATGGGGCGCACCTGGGGGTCAGCCCCAGCATTTT. This sequence encodes CASSEWGAPGGQPQHF.

The gene calls are TRBV2 and TRBJ1-1, with D uncertain. Germline V CDR1 and CDR2: SNHLY, FYNNEI. The CDR3 has 14 residues. V was trimmed by 2 bases and J by 0 bases, leaving 7 bases between them. Written as DNA, the CDR3 is TGTGCCAGCAGTGAATCCCGCGTGAACACTGAAGCTTTCTTT. This codes for CASSESRVNTEAFF. The full variable domain, with the rest looked up from reference TRBV2 and TRBJ1-1, is EPEVTQTPSHQVTQMGQEVILRCVPISNHLYFYWYRQILGQKVEFLVSFYNNEISEKSEIFDDQFSVERPDGSNFTLKIRSTKLEDSAMYFCASSESRVNTEAFFGQGTRLTVV.

This clone was recorded only once. The rearrangement links TRBV27 to TRBJ1-4, with a tentative D call TRBD1 (5 bases). The CDR3 is 13 amino acids. V gave up 7 bases and J gave up 8 bases, with 14 bases separating them. Germline V CDR1 and CDR2: MNHEY, SMNVEV (reference sequence). CDR3 region: CASKTARGEKLFF. For the CDR3, the DNA is TGTGCCAGCAAAACCGCGCGGGGGGAAAAACTGTTTTTT.

The V call is TRBV6-5, the J call TRBJ2-5, with D perhaps TRBD1 (7 bases). Germline lookup yields CDR1 MNHEY and CDR2 SVGAGI. V lost 2 bases and J 0 bases, leaving 10 bases between the germline ends. This CDR3 is 15 amino acids long. This chain's CDR3 is CASSYGGTDQETQYF. The CDR3 DNA reads TGTGCCAGCAGTTACGGGGGGACAGACCAAGAGACCCAGTACTTC.

V gene TRBV2 combines with J gene TRBJ2-1; 9 bases fit TRBD2. Unmatched junction bases numbered 11, after V lost 7 bases and J lost 7 bases. CDR1 SNHLY and CDR2 FYNNEI come from the germline V gene. The CDR3 is 15 residues long. The CDR3 DNA sequence: TGTGCCAGCACCCTGACTAGCGGAACGAGGAATGAGCAGTTCTTC. Translation: CASTLTSGTRNEQFF.

This clone was recorded once. V and J are TRBV27 and TRBJ2-4; the D is unclear. Trimming removed 2 bases at V and 6 bases at J, with 17 bases between. Germline CDR1 and CDR2: MNHEY and SMNVEV (reference sequence). CDR3 length: 16 amino acids. The CDR3 nucleotides read TGTGCCAGCAGTTTAACCCCTAGGAGTCCGACAAACATTCAGTACTTC. Residues: CASSLTPRSPTNIQYF.

The genes are TRBV2 and TRBJ2-1; TRBD1 is a possible D gene (6 bases). CDR1 is SNHLY, CDR2 FYNNEI, per germline. The V end lost 4 bases, the J end lost 3 bases, and 13 bases lay between the germline ends. The CDR3 covers 15 residues. CDR3 sequence (DNA): TGTGCCAGCAGTGGTGGACAGTTTAGCTACAATGAGCAGTTCTTC. It codes for CASSGGQFSYNEQFF. The full variable domain, rest sourced from reference TRBV2 and TRBJ2-1, is EPEVTQTPSHQVTQMGQEVILRCVPISNHLYFYWYRQILGQKVEFLVSFYNNEISEKSEIFDDQFSVERPDGSNFTLKIRSTKLEDSAMYFCASSGGQFSYNEQFFGPGTRLTVL.

The V call is TRBV2, the J call TRBJ1-1, with D maybe TRBD1 (5 bases). Germline-derived CDR1 and CDR2 are SNHLY and FYNNEI. The ends were cut back, 8 bases at V and 0 bases at J, with 10 bases in the middle. The CDR3 length is 13 residues. The CDR3 DNA reads TGTGCCAGCTCGACAGACATGAACACTGAAGCTTTCTTT. Protein sequence: CASSTDMNTEAFF.

The chain links TRBV29-1 to TRBJ2-3, with D possibly being TRBD1 or TRBD2 (5 bases each). V gave up 7 bases and J gave up 2 bases, with 7 bases separating them. CDR1 is SQVTM, CDR2 ANQGSEA, per germline. The CDR3 loop spans 11 amino acids. CDR3 loop: CSGGTTDTQYF. CDR3 nucleotide sequence: TGCAGCGGGGGGACCACAGATACGCAGTATTTT.

This chain connects TRBV6-5 to TRBJ2-2; D unclear. CDR3 length: 13 amino acids. Trimming took 0 bases from V and 4 from J, leaving 3 bases between them. Germline V gene data show CDR1 as MNHEY and CDR2 as SVGAGI. The CDR3 region is CASSYSGTGELFF. The DNA for the CDR3 is TGTGCCAGCAGTTACTCGGGCACCGGGGAGCTGTTTTTT.

The rearrangement joins TRBV12-5 to TRBJ2-1; 7 bases map to TRBD2. The CDR3 is made up of 13 amino acids. Trimming removed 0 bases from V and 10 bases from J; junction bases left unmatched: 3. Germline V gives CDR1 LGHNT, CDR2 FRNRAP. The CDR3 DNA follows: TGTGCTAGTGGTTTGGTAGGCGGGAGCGAGCAGTTCTTC. Amino acids: CASGLVGGSEQFF.

The J gene is TRBJ2-3, the V gene TRBV10-2, with a tentative D call TRBD2 (7 bases). Germline loops: CDR1 WSHSY, CDR2 SAAADI. This CDR3 region has 15 residues. Trimming pared 0 bases from V and 5 bases from J, leaving 12 bases between. The CDR3 protein is CASSESAGAVDTQYF. The DNA of the CDR3 is TGCGCCAGCAGTGAGTCGGCGGGGGCGGTAGATACGCAGTATTTT.

This chain uses TRBV7-2 with TRBJ2-3, with no clear D. CDR1 SGHTA and CDR2 FQGNSA come from the germline V gene. The CDR3 runs 13 residues. Trimming left V 5 bases short and J 2 bases short, with 8 bases between. CDR3 sequence (DNA): TGTGCCAGCAGCCCCCTCGCCACAGATACGCAGTATTTT. Its protein product is CASSPLATDTQYF. The variable domain in full, completed from reference TRBV7-2 and TRBJ2-3, reads GAGVSQSPSNKVTEKGKDVELRCDPISGHTALYWYRQSLGQGLEFLIYFQGNSAPDKSGLPSDRFSAERTGGSVSTLTIQRTQQEDSAVYLCASSPLATDTQYFGPGTRLTVL.

The chain joins TRBV19 to TRBJ2-3, with D possibly matching TRBD1 (5 bases). CDR1 and CDR2 (germline): LNHDA, SQIVND (reference sequence). Deletions cut 1 base from V and 2 bases from J, with 13 bases between. The length of the CDR3 is 16 residues. The CDR3 spells CASSIVGATATDTQYF. The CDR3, as DNA: TGTGCCAGTAGTATAGTCGGAGCGACAGCCACAGATACGCAGTATTTT.

The chain links TRBV19 to TRBJ1-2, with a weak D call TRBD1 (6 bases). The CDR3 contains 12 residues. In germline, CDR1 is LNHDA, CDR2 SQIVND (reference sequence). V was pared by 9 bases and J by 3 bases, with 11 bases between. The CDR3 sequence is CASSGADYGYTF. CDR3 nucleotides: TGTGCCAGCTCAGGGGCGGACTATGGCTACACCTTC.

This chain links TRBV5-4 with TRBJ1-4; no reliable D call. Germline V CDR1 and CDR2: SGHNT, YYREEE (reference sequence). V was shortened by 2 bases and J by 4 bases, with 15 bases between the two germline ends. The CDR3 extends over 16 amino acids. In DNA form, the CDR3 reads TGTGCCAGCAGCTTTGGCAGCCCCCAAAATAATGAAAAACTGTTTTTT. It specifies CASSFGSPQNNEKLFF.

The chain couples TRBV5-1 to TRBJ1-2; 10 nucleotides match TRBD1. Germline CDR1 is SGHRS and CDR2 is YFSETQ. The CDR3 is 16 amino acids. Losses at the gene ends were 3 bases for V and 2 bases for J; bases not matched to a gene: 7. CDR3 in amino acids: CASSSQPGQGNYGYTF. The CDR3 bases are TGCGCCAGCAGCTCACAACCGGGACAGGGGAACTATGGCTACACCTTC.

The V gene is TRBV5-4, the J gene TRBJ2-1, with TRBD2 matching 14 bases. J gave up 4 bases and V 10 bases, and 4 bases lay outside the gene matches. Germline CDR1 and CDR2: SGHNT and YYREEE (reference sequence). The CDR3 totals 14 residues. CDR3 in DNA: TGTGCCGGTCGGACTAGCGGGAGGTACAATGAGCAGTTCTTC. This translates into CAGRTSGRYNEQFF.

The chain couples TRBV27 to TRBJ1-2, with 7 nucleotides matching TRBD1. The CDR3 is 13 residues long. V gave up 6 bases and J gave up 4 bases; unmatched junction bases: 5. Per germline, CDR1 MNHEY and CDR2 SMNVEV (reference sequence). CDR3 bases: TGTGCCAGCAGACCACAGGGGTCCTATGGCTACACCTTC. It encodes CASRPQGSYGYTF.

This clone was observed a few times. The CDR3 sequence: CASSMAGGNEQFF. Here the CDR3 DNA reads TGTGCCAGTAGTATGGCAGGGGGCAATGAGCAGTTCTTC. V gene TRBV19 combines with J gene TRBJ2-1; 7 bases map to TRBD1. With 3 bases clipped from V and 6 bases from J, the junction kept 2 bases outside the gene matches. CDR3 length: 13 residues. Looked up from germline, CDR1 is LNHDA and CDR2 is SQIVND (reference sequence).

The V gene is TRBV5-6, the J gene TRBJ2-7; unclear D gene. The CDR3 has 14 amino acids. V lost 4 bases and J lost 0, with 11 bases in between. The germline V gene encodes CDR1 SGHDT and CDR2 YYEEEE. The CDR3 coding sequence is TGTGCCAGCAGCGAGGACCGGAGCTCCTACGAGCAGTACTTC. This codes for CASSEDRSSYEQYF.

This rearrangement joins TRBV6-1 to TRBJ1-1; D gene ambiguous. The germline V gene has CDR1 MNHNS and CDR2 SASEGT. The CDR3 totals 13 residues. V was shortened by 5 bases and J by 3 bases, with 10 bases between the two germline ends. The CDR3 DNA sequence: TGTGCCAGCAGTTCCGGGAGGGACACTGAAGCTTTCTTT. This codes for CASSSGRDTEAFF.

This chain uses TRBV30 with TRBJ2-1, with TRBD2 identical over 10 bases. In germline, CDR1 is GTSNPN, CDR2 SVGIG (reference sequence). After removal of 2 bases from V and 5 bases from J, the junction contained 3 bases not matched to a gene. This CDR3 spans 14 amino acids. The CDR3 is CAWSPGTSDNEQFF. DNA for the CDR3: TGTGCCTGGAGTCCCGGGACTAGCGACAATGAGCAGTTCTTC.